Following are 23 T cell receptor beta chains from one sample sequenced in a study of control samples from healthy donors and cancer patients. The assay was immunoSEQ multiplex PCR, and TCRdb's table has in-frame clones only and misses some. The data show more than 100,000 clones, more than 85% seen once. The sample taken for sequencing was blood. Receptors originate from a woman between 18 and 29 years old in good health.

The V and J genes are TRBV9 and TRBJ1-5, with 7 bases fitting TRBD1. Germline V gene data show CDR1 as SGDLS and CDR2 as YYNGEE. V lost 4 bases to trimming and J lost 1 base; unmatched junction nucleotides: 8. CDR3 size: 16 residues. CDR3 sequence: CASSQTGKESNQPQHF. The CDR3 bases are TGTGCCAGCAGCCAGACAGGGAAGGAGAGCAATCAGCCCCAGCATTTT.

This rearrangement joins TRBV7-3 to TRBJ2-3; D remains unclear. The V end lost 2 bases, the J end lost 4 bases, and 7 bases lay between the germline ends. This CDR3 comprises 13 residues. Germline-derived CDR1 and CDR2 are SGHTA and FQGTGA. The CDR3 bases are TGTGCCAGCAGCTTATTAGGTTCAGATACGCAGTATTTT. It translates to CASSLLGSDTQYF.

This sequence joins TRBV5-5 and TRBJ1-1, with 12 bases that match TRBD1. This CDR3 spans 17 amino acids. CDR1 is SGHKS, CDR2 YYEKEE, per germline (reference sequence). The V and J ends lost 5 bases and 1 base, in that order; junction bases with no gene match: 9. The chain's CDR3 is CASRLRGQGAANTEAFF. The DNA of the CDR3 is TGTGCCAGCAGGTTGAGGGGACAGGGGGCGGCGAACACTGAAGCTTTCTTT.

The rearrangement links TRBV15 to TRBJ1-2, with D maybe TRBD1 (5 bases). V was trimmed by 4 bases and J by 8 bases, leaving 11 bases between them. Germline V gene sequence: CDR1 LNHNV, CDR2 YYDKDF (reference sequence). The CDR3 contains 12 residues. The CDR3 DNA reads as TGTGCCACCAGCAAGGGGAGGGAAGGCTACACCTTC. It yields the protein CATSKGREGYTF. Complete variable domain (other parts from reference TRBV15 and TRBJ1-2): DAMVIQNPRYQVTQFGKPVTLSCSQTLNHNVMYWYQQKSSQAPKLLFHYYDKDFNNEADTPDNFQSRRPNTSFCFLDIRSPGLGDTAMYLCATSKGREGYTFGSGTRLTVV.

The chain uses TRBV28 and TRBJ2-7; D uncertain. The CDR3 length is 11 residues. Germline lookup yields CDR1 MDHEN and CDR2 SYDVKM. V lost 6 bases to trimming and J lost 6 bases, with 9 bases between them. The chain's CDR3 is CASSSFSEQYF. CDR3 nucleotide sequence: TGTGCCAGCAGCAGTTTTAGCGAGCAGTACTTC.

The V gene is TRBV28, the J gene TRBJ1-1; D is ambiguous. Germline values: CDR1 MDHEN, CDR2 SYDVKM. V gave up 6 bases and J gave up 10 bases, with 12 bases separating them. CDR3 length: 11 amino acids. CDR3 coding DNA: TGTGCCAGCAGACGACAAGGTGGAGCTTTCTTT. This translates into CASRRQGGAFF.

The chain employs TRBV28 and TRBJ1-1; 8 bases are a match to TRBD1. Germline V gives CDR1 MDHEN, CDR2 SYDVKM. V lost 7 bases, J lost 1 base, and 5 bases stayed unmatched. This CDR3 contains 14 residues. CDR3 residues: CASTGDRRNTEAFF. CDR3 in DNA: TGTGCCAGCACGGGGGACAGGCGGAACACTGAAGCTTTCTTT.

The gene calls are TRBV5-1 and TRBJ2-7; D perhaps matches TRBD1 (9 bases). Germline V gene lookup returns CDR1 SGHRS and CDR2 YFSETQ. Trimming removed 4 bases at V and 5 bases at J, with 19 bases between. CDR3 length: 15 residues. CDR3 sequence (DNA): TGCGCCAGCAGCGGCGGGGGGACAGGGCCCGACGAGCAGTACTTC. This translates into CASSGGGTGPDEQYF.

This chain uses TRBV19 with TRBJ1-1; the D gene is possibly TRBD1 (5 bases). CDR1 is LNHDA and CDR2 is SQIVND in the germline V gene (reference sequence). The V end lost 9 bases, the J end lost 4 bases, and 21 bases lay between the germline ends. This CDR3 is 15 amino acids long. CDR3 sequence (DNA): TGTGCCAGCCGAGCCCCTAGCGCGGGGGGCACTGAAGCTTTCTTT. Its translation is CASRAPSAGGTEAFF.

V gene TRBV30 combines with J gene TRBJ2-2; D not certain. The V end lost 3 bases, the J end lost 2 bases, and 13 bases lay between the germline ends. Germline V lookup: CDR1 GTSNPN, CDR2 SVGIG (reference sequence). The CDR3 is made up of 15 amino acids. The CDR3 DNA reads as TGTGCCTGGAGCGGTACGTGGGGAAACACCGGGGAGCTGTTTTTT. Amino acid sequence: CAWSGTWGNTGELFF.

The chain combines TRBV7-8 with TRBJ2-1; a possible D gene is TRBD2 (7 bases). V lost 2 bases and J lost 2, with 13 bases in between. This CDR3 region has 16 residues. Germline-derived CDR1 and CDR2 are SGHVS and FQNEAQ. CDR3 nucleotides: TGTGCCAGCAGCTTATTAGAGGGGGGGCCCTACAATGAGCAGTTCTTC. Amino acids: CASSLLEGGPYNEQFF.

The chain employs TRBV7-3 and TRBJ2-5; no reliable D call. The germline V and J ends were trimmed by 2 bases and 2 bases, with 12 bases remaining between them. Germline V CDR1 and CDR2: SGHTA, FQGTGA. This CDR3 contains 15 residues. The CDR3 loop is CASSLGVAGQETQYF. As DNA, the CDR3 is TGTGCCAGCAGCTTAGGGGTGGCAGGACAAGAGACCCAGTACTTC.

The chain uses TRBV7-8 and TRBJ1-5; D is undetermined. Trimming stripped 1 base from V and 5 bases from J, with 3 bases between. The CDR3 runs 12 residues. Per the germline V gene, CDR1 is SGHVS and CDR2 is FQNEAQ. Here the CDR3 reads CASSLGDQPQHF. The CDR3 nucleotides are TGTGCCAGCAGCTTAGGTGATCAGCCCCAGCATTTT.

The chain has TRBV24-1 and TRBJ2-7; perhaps TRBD1 as D (6 bases). There are 12 residues in the CDR3. Germline V gene sequence: CDR1 KGHDR, CDR2 SFDVKD. The V end was cut by 2 bases, the J end by 7 bases, with 8 bases between. The CDR3 sequence is CATSDSRGEQYF. Here the CDR3 DNA reads TGTGCCACCAGTGATTCTAGGGGGGAGCAGTACTTC.

The chain links TRBV20-1 to TRBJ2-7; D perhaps matches TRBD1 (6 bases). This CDR3 contains 15 residues. V was clipped by 3 bases and J by 0 bases, with 15 bases between them. Germline loops: CDR1 DFQATT, CDR2 SNEGSKA (reference sequence). The CDR3, as DNA: TGCAGTGCTAGTAGTACGGGACACCTCTCCTACGAGCAGTACTTC. This translates into CSASSTGHLSYEQYF.

The chain couples TRBV10-2 to TRBJ2-4, with TRBD2 matching over 8 bases. The V and J ends lost 7 bases and 5 bases, in that order; junction bases with no gene match: 7. The CDR3 totals 14 residues. Germline values: CDR1 WSHSY, CDR2 SAAADI. The CDR3 nucleotides are TGCGCCAGCACATCCGGGACTAGGGAAAACATTCAGTACTTC. Amino acids: CASTSGTRENIQYF.

This chain links TRBV6-6 with TRBJ1-6; D ambiguous. This CDR3 has 14 residues. The ends were cut back, 4 bases at V and 10 bases at J, with 14 bases in the middle. CDR1 is MNHNY, CDR2 SVGAGI, per germline (reference sequence). CDR3 DNA: TGTGCCAGCAGTTTAACTGAATCCGGGTCACCCCTCCACTTT. This codes for CASSLTESGSPLHF.

The chain combines TRBV5-6 with TRBJ2-7; D uncertain. Germline CDR1 SGHDT, CDR2 YYEEEE. Trimming took off 4 bases at V and 0 bases at J, with 14 bases between the two ends. CDR3 size: 15 residues. The CDR3 DNA is TGTGCCAGCAGCGACGGCACCGAGAGCTCCTACGAGCAGTACTTC. Translating it yields CASSDGTESSYEQYF.

The chain uses TRBV7-2 and TRBJ2-5; D may be TRBD2 (7 bases). The CDR3 is 15 residues long. Germline CDR1 is SGHTA and CDR2 is FQGNSA. The V end lost 4 bases, the J end lost 0 bases, and 12 bases lay between the germline ends. The CDR3 reads CASSSPGGHQETQYF. CDR3 nucleotide sequence: TGTGCCAGCAGCTCCCCGGGGGGCCACCAAGAGACCCAGTACTTC.

This clone was counted a single time. DNA for the CDR3: TGTGCCAGCAGCGAAGCCGGGACAGGGTTCTACGAGCAGTACTTC. Protein sequence: CASSEAGTGFYEQYF. The chain links TRBV7-2 to TRBJ2-7, with TRBD1 identical over 9 bases. The CDR3 loop spans 15 amino acids. Trimming removed 5 bases from V and 3 bases from J; junction bases left unmatched: 8. In germline, CDR1 is SGHTA, CDR2 FQGNSA.

The chain joins TRBV18 to TRBJ2-7; 11 nucleotides agree with TRBD1. V shed 2 bases and J 7 bases; nucleotides not matched to a gene: 13. The V gene's germline CDR1 is KGHSH and CDR2 LQKENI. CDR3 size: 17 residues. The CDR3 loop reads CASSPFSPGQGAREQYF. The CDR3 DNA is TGTGCCAGCTCACCATTCAGCCCCGGACAGGGGGCGCGGGAGCAGTACTTC.

CDR3 in DNA: TGTGCCAGCAGCCAACAGCTCCCTGAAAAACTGTTTTTT. This codes for CASSQQLPEKLFF. This rearrangement joins TRBV3-1 (or the pseudogene TRBV3-2) to TRBJ1-4; no definite D call. The CDR3 spans 13 residues. The germline CDR1 and CDR2 sequences are LGHDT and YNNKEL (reference sequence). The V gene lost 2 bases and the J gene lost 7 bases, with 8 bases spanning the gap.

This chain links TRBV21-1 with TRBJ1-5. TRBV21-1 is shown as a pseudogene. This CDR3 is 17 amino acids long. CDR3 sequence reads: CASSKAEGRIRNQPQHF. CDR3 sequence (DNA): TGTGCCAGCAGCAAAGCTGAAGGGAGAATACGAAATCAGCCCCAGCATTTT.